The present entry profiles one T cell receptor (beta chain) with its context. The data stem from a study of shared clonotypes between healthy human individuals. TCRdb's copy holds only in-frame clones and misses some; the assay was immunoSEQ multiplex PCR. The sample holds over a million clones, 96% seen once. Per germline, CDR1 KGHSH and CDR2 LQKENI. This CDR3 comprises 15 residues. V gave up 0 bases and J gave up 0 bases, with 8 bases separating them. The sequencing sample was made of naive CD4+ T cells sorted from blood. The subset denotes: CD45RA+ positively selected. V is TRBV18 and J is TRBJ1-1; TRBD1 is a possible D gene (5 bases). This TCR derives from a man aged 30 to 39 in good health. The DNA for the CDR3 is TGTGCCAGCTCACCACCGGGCAGGGTGAACACTGAAGCTTTCTTT. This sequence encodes CASSPPGRVNTEAFF.